This TCR beta chain came from a study of identical twins. Findings and limits, study-wide: Zero-insertion analyses might be partly confounded by invariant T cells like MAIT and iNKT. There was an excess of low generation probability in the out-of-frame alpha sequences that twins shared.

This CDR3 contains 14 residues. J was trimmed by 1 base and V by 6 bases; bases with no gene match: 3. A universal primer site was incorporated via template switching, and the cDNA contained unique molecular identifiers. Each CDR3 protein gets one entry after TCRdb re-called the 5' RACE reads with MiXCR. Of around 230,000 distinct CDR3 sequences detected, around a tenth appear once; the ten largest clones hold 5% to 6%. The sample holds a few counts of this clonotype. Its antigen is unidentified. This sequence originates from a woman aged 18-30 years in good health. The sample comprised memory (CD45RO+) T cells sorted from blood. The rearrangement joins TRBV12-3 or TRBV12-4 to TRBJ2-5; TRBD1 matches 9 bases. The CDR3 DNA reads TGTGCCAGCAGGGACAGGGGACCCCAAGAGACCCAGTACTTC. This encodes CASRDRGPQETQYF.